The TCR beta chain described here comes from a study of PD-1 blockade in classical Hodgkin lymphoma. Measured with immunoSEQ multiplex PCR; TCRdb has only the in-frame clones, and not every one. The sample lists 43,000 or so clones; 73% were seen once. Relapse was seen in all patients after autologous stem cell transplantation, and brentuximab vedotin exposure was variable. When best responses were assessed, they were complete response, partial response or progressive disease. Broader study findings: Undefined causes, possibly disease activity or prior therapy, underlie the repertoire differences. Baseline diversity was lower in partial responders and progressors than complete responders. Before treatment, TCR diversity in newly diagnosed patients was reportedly lower than in healthy donors.

With regard to this clone: The antigen is not known.

The material was peripheral blood mononuclear cells (PBMCs), obtained at baseline. This sequence was found in a human donor with classical Hodgkin lymphoma.

The CDR3 sequence: CASSDQGASYGYTF. The CDR3 region has the DNA TGTGCCAGCAGTGACCAGGGGGCTTCCTATGGCTACACCTTC. The gene calls are TRBV2 and TRBJ1-2, with TRBD1 matching 8 bases. The CDR3 totals 14 residues. Germline CDR1 and CDR2: SNHLY and FYNNEI. Trimming cost V 3 bases and J 4 bases; bases outside gene matches: 4.